This entry is about one TCR beta chain. Antigen: not known. Its ends do not fully match the called genes, so a read error is possible. TCRdb itself ran the reads through MiXCR, one entry per CDR3 protein. The sample lists 200,000 to 250,000 distinct CDR3 sequences; 20% to 25% were seen once. This record belongs to a study of T cell repertoires in cytomegalovirus infection. The overall study: Shared public TCR beta signatures pointed to both CMV infection and a matching HLA type. Study-wide results and limits: The cumulative frequency of public TCR beta families identified carriers of CMV plus the relevant HLA.

Germline-derived CDR1 and CDR2 are MNHGY and SAAAGT. This CDR3 has 15 residues. The receptor's source is a human donor in good health (CMV status not recorded). Some clones in this sample may be carry-over from other donors' samples. The J gene is TRBJ1-2, the V gene TRBV6-8, with 9 bases that match TRBD1. Sequencing used CD8+ T cells from PBMCs. The CDR3 DNA is TGTGCCAGCAGTTTTTACCCGGGACAGGGATTCGGCTACATCTTC. The encoded protein is CASSFYPGQGFGYIF.